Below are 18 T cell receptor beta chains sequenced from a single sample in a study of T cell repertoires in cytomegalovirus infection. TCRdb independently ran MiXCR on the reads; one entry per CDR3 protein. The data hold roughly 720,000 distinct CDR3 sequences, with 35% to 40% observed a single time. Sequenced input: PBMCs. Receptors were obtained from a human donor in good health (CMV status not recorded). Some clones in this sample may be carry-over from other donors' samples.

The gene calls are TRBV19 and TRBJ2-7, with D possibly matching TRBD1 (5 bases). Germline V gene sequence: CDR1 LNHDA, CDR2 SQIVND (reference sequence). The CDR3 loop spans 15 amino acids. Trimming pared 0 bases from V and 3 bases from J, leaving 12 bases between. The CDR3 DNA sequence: TGTGCCAGTAGTATAGAGGGCGGACACCGCTACGAGCAGTACTTC. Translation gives CASSIEGGHRYEQYF. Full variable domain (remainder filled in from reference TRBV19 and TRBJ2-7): DGGITQSPKYLFRKEGQNVTLSCEQNLNHDAMYWYRQDPGQGLRLIYYSQIVNDFQKGDIAEGYSVSREKKESFPLTVTSAQKNPTAFYLCASSIEGGHRYEQYFGPGTRLTVT.

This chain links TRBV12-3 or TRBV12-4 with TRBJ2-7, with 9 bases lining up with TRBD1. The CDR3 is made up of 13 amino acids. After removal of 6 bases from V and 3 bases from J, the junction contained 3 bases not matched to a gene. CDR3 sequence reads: CASRRTGVYEQYF. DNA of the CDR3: TGTGCCAGCAGAAGGACAGGGGTCTACGAGCAGTACTTC.

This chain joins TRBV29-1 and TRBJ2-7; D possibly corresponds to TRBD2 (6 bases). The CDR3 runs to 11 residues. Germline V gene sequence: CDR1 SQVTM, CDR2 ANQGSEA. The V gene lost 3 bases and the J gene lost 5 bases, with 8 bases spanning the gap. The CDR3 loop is CSVDGGNEQYF. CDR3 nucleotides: TGCAGCGTTGACGGGGGAAACGAGCAGTACTTC.

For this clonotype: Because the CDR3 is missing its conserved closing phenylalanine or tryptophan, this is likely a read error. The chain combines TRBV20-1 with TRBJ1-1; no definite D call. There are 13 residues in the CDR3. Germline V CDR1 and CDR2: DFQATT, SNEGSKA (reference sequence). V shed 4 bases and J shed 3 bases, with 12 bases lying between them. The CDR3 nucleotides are TGCAGTGCTACGGGCCTCTACGACACTGAAGCTTTCTTG. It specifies CSATGLYDTEAFL.

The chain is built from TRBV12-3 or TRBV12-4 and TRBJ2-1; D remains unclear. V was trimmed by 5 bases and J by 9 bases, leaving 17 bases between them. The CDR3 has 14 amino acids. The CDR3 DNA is TGTGCCAGCAGTCTCTCTCTTAGGGCCTTTGAGCAGTTCTTC. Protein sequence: CASSLSLRAFEQFF.

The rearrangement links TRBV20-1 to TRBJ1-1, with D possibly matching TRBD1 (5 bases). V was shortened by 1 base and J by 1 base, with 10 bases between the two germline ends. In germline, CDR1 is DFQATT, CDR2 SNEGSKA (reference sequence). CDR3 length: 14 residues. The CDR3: CSARGGGKNTEAFF. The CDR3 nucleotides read TGCAGTGCTAGAGGGGGGGGGAAGAACACTGAAGCTTTCTTT.

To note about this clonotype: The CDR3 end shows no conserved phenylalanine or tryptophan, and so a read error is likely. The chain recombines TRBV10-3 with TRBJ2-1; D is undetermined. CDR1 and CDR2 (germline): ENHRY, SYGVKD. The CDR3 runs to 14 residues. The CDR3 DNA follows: TGTTCTATCAGTGGATCCACGGGTGGCAATGAGCAGTTCTGT. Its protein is CSISGSTGGNEQFC.

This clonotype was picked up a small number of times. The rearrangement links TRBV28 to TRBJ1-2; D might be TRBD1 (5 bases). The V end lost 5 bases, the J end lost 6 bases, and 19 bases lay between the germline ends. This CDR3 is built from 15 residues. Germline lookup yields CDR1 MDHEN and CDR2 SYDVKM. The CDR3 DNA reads TGTGCCAGCAGTCCCCCGGGGATGCAGGGTCATGGCTACACCTTC. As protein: CASSPPGMQGHGYTF.

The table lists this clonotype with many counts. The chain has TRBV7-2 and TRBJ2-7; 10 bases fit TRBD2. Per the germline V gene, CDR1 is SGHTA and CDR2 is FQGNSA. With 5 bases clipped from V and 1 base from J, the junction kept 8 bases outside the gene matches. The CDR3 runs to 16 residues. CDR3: CASSLTGTSVSYEQYF. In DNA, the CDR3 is TGTGCCAGCAGCCTCACCGGGACTAGCGTTTCCTACGAGCAGTACTTC. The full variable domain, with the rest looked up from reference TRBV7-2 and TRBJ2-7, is GAGVSQSPSNKVTEKGKDVELRCDPISGHTALYWYRQSLGQGLEFLIYFQGNSAPDKSGLPSDRFSAERTGGSVSTLTIQRTQQEDSAVYLCASSLTGTSVSYEQYFGPGTRLTVT.

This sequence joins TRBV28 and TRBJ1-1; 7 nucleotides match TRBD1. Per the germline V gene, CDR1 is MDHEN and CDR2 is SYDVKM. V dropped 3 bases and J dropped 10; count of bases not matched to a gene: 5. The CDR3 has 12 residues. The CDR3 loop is CASSFTGVGAFF. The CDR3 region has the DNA TGTGCCAGCAGTTTTACAGGGGTGGGAGCTTTCTTT.

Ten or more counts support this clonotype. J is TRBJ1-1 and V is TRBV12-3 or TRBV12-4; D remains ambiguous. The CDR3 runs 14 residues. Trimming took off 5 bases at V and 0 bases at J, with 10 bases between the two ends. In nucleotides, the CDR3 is TGTGCCAGCAGTCTGGGTTCTTTGAACACTGAAGCTTTCTTT. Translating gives CASSLGSLNTEAFF.

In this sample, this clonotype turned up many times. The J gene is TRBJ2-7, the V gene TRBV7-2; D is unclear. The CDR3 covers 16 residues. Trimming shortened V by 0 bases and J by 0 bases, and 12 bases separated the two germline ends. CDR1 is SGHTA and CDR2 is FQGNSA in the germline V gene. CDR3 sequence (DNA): TGTGCCAGCAGCTTAGCGCGAATTAGCAGCTCCTACGAGCAGTACTTC. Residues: CASSLARISSSYEQYF.

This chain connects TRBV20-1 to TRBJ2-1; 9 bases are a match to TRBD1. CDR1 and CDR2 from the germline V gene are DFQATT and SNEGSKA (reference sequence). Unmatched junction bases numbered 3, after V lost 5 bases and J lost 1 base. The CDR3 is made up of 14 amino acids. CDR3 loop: CSASDRGSYNEQFF. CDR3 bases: TGCAGTGCTTCGGACAGGGGTTCCTACAATGAGCAGTTCTTC.

CDR3 in amino acids: CASSPPGVVGNQPQHF. For the CDR3, the DNA is TGTGCCAGCAGCCCCCCAGGGGTTGTGGGCAATCAGCCCCAGCATTTT. J is TRBJ1-5 and V is TRBV7-9; D is perhaps TRBD1 (6 bases). V lost 5 bases, J lost 2 bases, and 16 bases lay in between. Germline CDR1 is SEHNR and CDR2 is FQNEAQ (reference sequence). The CDR3 runs 16 residues.

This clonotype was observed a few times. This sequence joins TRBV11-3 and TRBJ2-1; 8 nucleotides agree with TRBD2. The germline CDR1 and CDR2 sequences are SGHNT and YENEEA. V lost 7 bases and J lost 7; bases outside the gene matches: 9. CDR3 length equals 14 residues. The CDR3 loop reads CASKGAGEGNEQFF. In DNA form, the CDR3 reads TGTGCCAGCAAGGGAGCGGGAGAGGGAAATGAGCAGTTCTTC.

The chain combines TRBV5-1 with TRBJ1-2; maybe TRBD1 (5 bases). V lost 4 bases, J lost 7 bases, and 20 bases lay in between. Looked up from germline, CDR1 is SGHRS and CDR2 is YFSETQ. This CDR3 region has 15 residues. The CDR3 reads CASSPWDSRKAGYTF. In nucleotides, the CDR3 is TGCGCCAGCAGCCCGTGGGACTCCCGGAAGGCTGGCTACACCTTC.

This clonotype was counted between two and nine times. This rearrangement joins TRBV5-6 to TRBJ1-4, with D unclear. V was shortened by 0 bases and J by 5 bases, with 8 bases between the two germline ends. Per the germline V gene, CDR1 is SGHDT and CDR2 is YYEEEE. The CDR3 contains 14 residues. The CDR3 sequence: CASSLAVRNEKLFF. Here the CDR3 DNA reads TGTGCCAGCAGCTTGGCGGTTAGGAATGAAAAACTGTTTTTT.

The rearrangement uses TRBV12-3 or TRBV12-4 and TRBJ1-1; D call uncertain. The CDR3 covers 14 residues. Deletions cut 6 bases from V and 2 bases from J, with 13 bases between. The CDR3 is CASSPQVANTEAFF. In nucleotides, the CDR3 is TGTGCCAGCAGCCCTCAGGTAGCCAACACTGAAGCTTTCTTT.